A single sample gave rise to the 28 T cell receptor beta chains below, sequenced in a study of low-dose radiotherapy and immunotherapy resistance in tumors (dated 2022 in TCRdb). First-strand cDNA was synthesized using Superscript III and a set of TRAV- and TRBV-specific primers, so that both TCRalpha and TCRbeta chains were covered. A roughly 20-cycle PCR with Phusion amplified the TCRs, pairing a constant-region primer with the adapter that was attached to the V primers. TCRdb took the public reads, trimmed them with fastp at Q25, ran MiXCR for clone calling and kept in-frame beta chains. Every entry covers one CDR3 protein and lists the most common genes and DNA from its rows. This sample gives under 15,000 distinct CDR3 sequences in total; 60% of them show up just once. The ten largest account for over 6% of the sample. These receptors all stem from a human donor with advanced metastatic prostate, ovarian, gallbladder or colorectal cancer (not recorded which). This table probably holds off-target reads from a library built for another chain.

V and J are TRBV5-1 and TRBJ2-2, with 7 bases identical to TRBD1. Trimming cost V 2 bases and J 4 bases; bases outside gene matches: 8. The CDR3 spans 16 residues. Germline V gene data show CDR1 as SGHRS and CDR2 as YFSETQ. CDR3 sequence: CASSFLLTGRTGELFF. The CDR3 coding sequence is TGCGCCAGCAGCTTCCTTTTGACAGGGCGCACCGGGGAGCTGTTTTTT. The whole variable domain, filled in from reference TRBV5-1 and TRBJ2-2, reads KAGVTQTPRYLIKTRGQQVTLSCSPISGHRSVSWYQQTPGQGLQFLFEYFSETQRNKGNFPGRFSGRQFSNSRSEMNVSTLELGDSALYLCASSFLLTGRTGELFFGEGSRLTVL.

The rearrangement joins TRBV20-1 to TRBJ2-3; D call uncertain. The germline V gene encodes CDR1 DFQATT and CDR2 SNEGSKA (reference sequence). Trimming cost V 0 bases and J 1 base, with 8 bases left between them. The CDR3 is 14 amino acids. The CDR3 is CSARDQARTDTQYF. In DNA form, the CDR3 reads TGCAGTGCTAGAGATCAGGCCCGCACAGATACGCAGTATTTT.

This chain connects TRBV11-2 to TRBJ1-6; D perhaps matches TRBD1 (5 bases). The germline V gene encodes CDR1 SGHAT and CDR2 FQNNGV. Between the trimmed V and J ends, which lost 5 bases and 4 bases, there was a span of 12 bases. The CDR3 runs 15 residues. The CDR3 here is CASSIRAGYNSPLHF. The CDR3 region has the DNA TGTGCCAGCAGCATTCGGGCAGGGTATAATTCACCCCTCCACTTT.

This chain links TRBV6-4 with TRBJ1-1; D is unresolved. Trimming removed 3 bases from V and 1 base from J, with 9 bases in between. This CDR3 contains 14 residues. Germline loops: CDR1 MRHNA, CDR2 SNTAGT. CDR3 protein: CASSESPSNTEAFF. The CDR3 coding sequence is TGTGCCAGCAGTGAGTCCCCATCGAACACTGAAGCTTTCTTT.

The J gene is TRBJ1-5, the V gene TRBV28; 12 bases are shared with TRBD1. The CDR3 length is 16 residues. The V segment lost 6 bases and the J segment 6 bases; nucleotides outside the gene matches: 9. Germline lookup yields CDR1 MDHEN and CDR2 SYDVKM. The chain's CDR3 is CASRNRDRGLIQPQHF. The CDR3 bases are TGTGCCAGCAGGAACCGGGACAGGGGGCTTATTCAGCCCCAGCATTTT.

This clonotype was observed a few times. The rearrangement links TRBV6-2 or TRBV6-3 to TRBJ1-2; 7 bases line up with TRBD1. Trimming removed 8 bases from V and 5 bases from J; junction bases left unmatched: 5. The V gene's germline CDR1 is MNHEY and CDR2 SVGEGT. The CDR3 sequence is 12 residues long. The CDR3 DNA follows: TGTGCCAGCGGGGCAGGGGGATATGGCTACACCTTC. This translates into CASGAGGYGYTF.

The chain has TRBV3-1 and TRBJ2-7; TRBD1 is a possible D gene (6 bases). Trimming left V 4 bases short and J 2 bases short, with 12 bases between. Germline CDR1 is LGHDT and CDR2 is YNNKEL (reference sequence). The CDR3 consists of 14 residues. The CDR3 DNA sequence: TGTGCCAGCAGCCGGGGGACAATCCCCTACGAGCAGTACTTC. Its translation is CASSRGTIPYEQYF.

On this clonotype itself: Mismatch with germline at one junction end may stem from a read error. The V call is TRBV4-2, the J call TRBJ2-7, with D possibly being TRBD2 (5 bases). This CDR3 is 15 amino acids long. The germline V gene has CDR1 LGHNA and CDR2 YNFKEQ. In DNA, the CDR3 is TGTGCCAGCAGCGAAGAGGAAGGGAGCTCCTACGAGCAGTACTTC. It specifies CASSEEEGSSYEQYF.

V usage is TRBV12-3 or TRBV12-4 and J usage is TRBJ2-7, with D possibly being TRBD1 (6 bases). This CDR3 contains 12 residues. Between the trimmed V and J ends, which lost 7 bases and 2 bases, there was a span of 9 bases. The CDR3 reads CASTRTAYEQYF. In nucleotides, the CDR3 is TGTGCCAGCACCAGGACAGCCTACGAGCAGTACTTC.

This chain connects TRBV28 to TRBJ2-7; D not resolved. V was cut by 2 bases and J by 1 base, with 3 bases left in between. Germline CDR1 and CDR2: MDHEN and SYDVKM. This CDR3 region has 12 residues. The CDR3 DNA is TGTGCCAGCAGTTTAGGGTCCTACGAGCAGTACTTC. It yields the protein CASSLGSYEQYF. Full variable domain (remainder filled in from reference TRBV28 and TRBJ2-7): DVKVTQSSRYLVKRTGEKVFLECVQDMDHENMFWYRQDPGLGLRLIYFSYDVKMKEKGDIPEGYSVSREKKERFSLILESASTNQTSMYLCASSLGSYEQYFGPGTRLTVT.

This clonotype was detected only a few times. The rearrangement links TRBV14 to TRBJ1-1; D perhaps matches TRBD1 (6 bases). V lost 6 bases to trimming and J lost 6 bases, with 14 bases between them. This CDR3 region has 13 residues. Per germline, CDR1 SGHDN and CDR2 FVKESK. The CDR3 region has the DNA TGTGCCAGCAGACGCTCGGGGGGCGCTGAAGCTTTCTTT. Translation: CASRRSGGAEAFF.

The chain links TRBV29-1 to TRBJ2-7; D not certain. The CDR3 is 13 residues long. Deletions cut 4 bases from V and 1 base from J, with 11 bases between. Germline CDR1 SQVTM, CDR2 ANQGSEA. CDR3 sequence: CSVGLGGSYEQYF. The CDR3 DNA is TGCAGCGTTGGTCTAGGCGGATCCTACGAGCAGTACTTC.

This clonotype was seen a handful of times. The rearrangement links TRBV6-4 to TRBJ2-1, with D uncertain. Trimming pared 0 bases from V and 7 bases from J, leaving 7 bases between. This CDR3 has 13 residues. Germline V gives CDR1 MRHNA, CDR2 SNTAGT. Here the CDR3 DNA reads TGTGCCAGCAGTGACTCGATACGGAATGAGCAGTTCTTC. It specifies CASSDSIRNEQFF.

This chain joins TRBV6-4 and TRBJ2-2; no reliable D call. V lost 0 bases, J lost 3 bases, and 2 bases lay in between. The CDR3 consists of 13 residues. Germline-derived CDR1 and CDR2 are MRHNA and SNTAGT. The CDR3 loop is CASSDSDTGELFF. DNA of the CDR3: TGTGCCAGCAGTGACTCTGACACCGGGGAGCTGTTTTTT.

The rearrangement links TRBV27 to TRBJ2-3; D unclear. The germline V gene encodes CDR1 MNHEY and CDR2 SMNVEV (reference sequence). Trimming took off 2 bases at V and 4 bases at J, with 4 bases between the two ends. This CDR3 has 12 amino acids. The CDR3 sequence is CASSLTSDTQYF. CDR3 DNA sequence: TGTGCCAGCAGTTTAACTTCAGATACGCAGTATTTT.

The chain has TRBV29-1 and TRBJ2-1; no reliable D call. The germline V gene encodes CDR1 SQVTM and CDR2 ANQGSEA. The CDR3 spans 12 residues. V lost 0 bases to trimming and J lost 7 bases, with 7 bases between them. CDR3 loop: CSVEDLGNEQFF. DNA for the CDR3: TGCAGCGTTGAAGATCTGGGGAATGAGCAGTTCTTC.

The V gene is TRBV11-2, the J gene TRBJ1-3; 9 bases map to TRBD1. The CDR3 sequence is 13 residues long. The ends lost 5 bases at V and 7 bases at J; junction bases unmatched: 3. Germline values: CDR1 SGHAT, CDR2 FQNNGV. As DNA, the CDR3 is TGTGCCAGCAGCCGGACAGGGGAGAACACCATATATTTT. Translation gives CASSRTGENTIYF.

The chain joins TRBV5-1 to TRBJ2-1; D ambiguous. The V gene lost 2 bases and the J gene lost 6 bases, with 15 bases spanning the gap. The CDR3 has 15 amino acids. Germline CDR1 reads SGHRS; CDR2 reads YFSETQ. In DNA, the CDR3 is TGCGCCAGCAGCTTTCAGGTCGCGGCTCTCAATGAGCAGTTCTTC. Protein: CASSFQVAALNEQFF.

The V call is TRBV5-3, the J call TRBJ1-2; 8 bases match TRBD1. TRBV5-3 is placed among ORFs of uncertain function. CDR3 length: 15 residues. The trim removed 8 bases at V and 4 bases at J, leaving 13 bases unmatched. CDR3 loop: CASSKDREYGYGYTF. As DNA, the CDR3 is TGTGCCAGCAGCAAGGACAGGGAATATGGCTATGGCTACACCTTC.

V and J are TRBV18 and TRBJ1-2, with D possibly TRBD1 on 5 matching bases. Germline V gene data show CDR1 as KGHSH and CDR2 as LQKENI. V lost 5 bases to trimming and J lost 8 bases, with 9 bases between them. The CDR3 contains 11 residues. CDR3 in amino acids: CASSARDGYTF. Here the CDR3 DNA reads TGTGCCAGCTCAGCCAGGGACGGCTACACCTTC. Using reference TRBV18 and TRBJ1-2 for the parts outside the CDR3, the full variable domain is NAGVMQNPRHLVRRRGQEARLRCSPMKGHSHVYWYRQLPEEGLKFMVYLQKENIIDESGMPKERFSAEFPKEGPSILRIQQVVRGDSAAYFCASSARDGYTFGSGTRLTVV.

The CDR3 bases are TGCGCCAGCAGCGACACAGGGGGGAATCAGCCCCAGCATTTT. Protein sequence: CASSDTGGNQPQHF. The V call is TRBV10-2, the J call TRBJ1-5; the match to TRBD1 covers 8 bases. The CDR3 consists of 14 residues. Germline CDR1 and CDR2: WSHSY and SAAADI. The V and J ends lost 6 bases and 4 bases, in that order; junction bases with no gene match: 5.

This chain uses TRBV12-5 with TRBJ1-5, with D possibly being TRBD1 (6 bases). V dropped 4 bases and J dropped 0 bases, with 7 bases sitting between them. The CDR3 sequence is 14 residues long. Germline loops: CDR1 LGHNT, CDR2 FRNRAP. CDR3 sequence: CASGSGDSNQPQHF. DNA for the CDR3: TGTGCTAGTGGTTCAGGGGATAGCAATCAGCCCCAGCATTTT.

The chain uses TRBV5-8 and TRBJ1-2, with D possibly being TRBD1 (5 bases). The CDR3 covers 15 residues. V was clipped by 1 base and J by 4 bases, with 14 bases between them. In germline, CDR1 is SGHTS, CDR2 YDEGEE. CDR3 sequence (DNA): TGTGCCAGCAGCTTGACCGTCTCGGGGACCTATGGCTACACCTTC. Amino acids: CASSLTVSGTYGYTF.

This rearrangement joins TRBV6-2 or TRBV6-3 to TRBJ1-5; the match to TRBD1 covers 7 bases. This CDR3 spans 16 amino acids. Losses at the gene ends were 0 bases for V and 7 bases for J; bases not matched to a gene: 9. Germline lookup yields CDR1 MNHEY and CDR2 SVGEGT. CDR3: CASSYSSKGGGQPQHF. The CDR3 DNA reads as TGTGCCAGCAGTTACTCGAGTAAAGGGGGCGGGCAGCCCCAGCATTTT.

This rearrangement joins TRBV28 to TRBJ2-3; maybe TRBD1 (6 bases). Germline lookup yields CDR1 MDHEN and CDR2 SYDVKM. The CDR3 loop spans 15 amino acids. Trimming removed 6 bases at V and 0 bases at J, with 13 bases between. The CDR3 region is CASSKQTGSTDTQYF. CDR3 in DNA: TGTGCCAGCAGCAAGCAGACAGGCAGCACAGATACGCAGTATTTT.

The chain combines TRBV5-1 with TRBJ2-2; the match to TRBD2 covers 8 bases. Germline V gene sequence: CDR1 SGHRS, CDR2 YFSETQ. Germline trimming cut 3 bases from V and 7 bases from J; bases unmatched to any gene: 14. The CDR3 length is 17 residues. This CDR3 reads CASSYNNHGGADGELFF. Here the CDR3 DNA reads TGCGCCAGCAGCTACAACAATCACGGGGGGGCCGACGGGGAGCTGTTTTTT.

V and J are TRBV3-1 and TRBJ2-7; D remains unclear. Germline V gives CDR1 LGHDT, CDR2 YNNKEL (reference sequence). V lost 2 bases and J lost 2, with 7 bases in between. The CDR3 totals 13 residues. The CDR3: CASSQNAPYEQYF. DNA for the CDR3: TGTGCCAGCAGCCAAAATGCCCCCTACGAGCAGTACTTC.

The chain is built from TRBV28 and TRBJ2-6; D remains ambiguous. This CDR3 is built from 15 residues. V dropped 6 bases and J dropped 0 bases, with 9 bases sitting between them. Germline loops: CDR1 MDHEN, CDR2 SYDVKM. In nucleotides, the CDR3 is TGTGCCAGCAGCCCTTATTCCTCTGGGGCCAACGTCCTGACTTTC. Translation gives CASSPYSSGANVLTF.